The 31 T cell receptor beta chains listed next were all sequenced from one sample in a study of OX40 agonist ivuxolimab in advanced cancers. Repertoires were generated with immunoSEQ multiplex PCR, while TCRdb's copy carries only in-frame clones and drops some. The table shows tens of thousands of clones, with under 85% occurring only once. The sequences come from CD4+ or CD8+ T cells sorted from blood, collected in a trial of the OX40 agonist ivuxolimab. The receptors were sampled from an adult with an advanced solid tumor such as melanoma, head and neck, liver or kidney cancer.

This chain links TRBV28 with TRBJ1-3; 9 bases are shared with TRBD1. Trimming removed 4 bases from V and 8 bases from J; junction bases left unmatched: 9. CDR1 MDHEN and CDR2 SYDVKM come from the germline V gene. This CDR3 is built from 15 residues. The CDR3 spells CASSWGQGSPDTIYF. The CDR3 nucleotides read TGTGCCAGCAGTTGGGGACAGGGAAGCCCAGACACCATATATTTT.

This clone was observed a handful of times. J is TRBJ1-1 and V is TRBV19; D may be TRBD1 (6 bases). Germline assignment: CDR1 LNHDA and CDR2 SQIVND (reference sequence). The CDR3 covers 14 residues. V lost 3 bases and J 1 base, leaving 9 bases between the germline ends. The DNA of the CDR3 is TGTGCCAGTAGTATGGGGGACAAGAACACTGAAGCTTTCTTT. Translating gives CASSMGDKNTEAFF. The complete variable domain, with remaining parts taken from reference TRBV19 and TRBJ1-1, reads DGGITQSPKYLFRKEGQNVTLSCEQNLNHDAMYWYRQDPGQGLRLIYYSQIVNDFQKGDIAEGYSVSREKKESFPLTVTSAQKNPTAFYLCASSMGDKNTEAFFGQGTRLTVV.

This chain joins TRBV29-1 and TRBJ2-3; maybe TRBD2 (6 bases). The CDR3 has 11 amino acids. Trimming took 6 bases from V and 8 from J, leaving 12 bases between them. Germline V CDR1 and CDR2: SQVTM, ANQGSEA. Here the CDR3 reads CSVAGLPTQYF. CDR3 in DNA: TGCAGCGTGGCGGGACTCCCTACGCAGTATTTT.

The gene calls are TRBV4-1 and TRBJ2-7; D may be TRBD2 (6 bases). The CDR3 extends over 14 amino acids. Germline assignment: CDR1 MGHRA and CDR2 YSYEKL. Trimming pared 0 bases from V and 6 bases from J, leaving 12 bases between. In DNA form, the CDR3 reads TGCGCCAGCAGCCAAGAAGGGAGGTCGGGCGAGCAGTACTTC. Translated, it gives CASSQEGRSGEQYF.

The gene calls are TRBV5-4 and TRBJ2-3, with TRBD2 matching over 8 bases. With 2 bases clipped from V and 2 bases from J, the junction kept 4 bases outside the gene matches. Germline V gene data show CDR1 as SGHNT and CDR2 as YYREEE (reference sequence). The CDR3 length is 15 residues. The CDR3 nucleotides are TGTGCCAGCAGCTTTAGCGGGATCCCCACAGATACGCAGTATTTT. Protein product: CASSFSGIPTDTQYF.

The chain employs TRBV5-4 and TRBJ2-7; D is perhaps TRBD2 (6 bases). CDR1 is SGHNT, CDR2 YYREEE, per germline (reference sequence). V dropped 0 bases and J dropped 3 bases, with 13 bases sitting between them. This CDR3 has 15 residues. The CDR3 sequence: CASSLGPGASYEQYF. CDR3 bases: TGTGCCAGCAGCTTGGGTCCGGGAGCGAGCTACGAGCAGTACTTC.

The CDR3 DNA sequence: TGTGCCAGCAGTTACTCGATGACAGGGTACGGCTACACCTTC. Its protein is CASSYSMTGYGYTF. The V and J genes are TRBV6-5 and TRBJ1-2, with TRBD1 matching over 7 bases. CDR1 is MNHEY, CDR2 SVGAGI, per germline. After removal of 0 bases from V and 8 bases from J, the junction contained 6 bases not matched to a gene. The CDR3 runs to 14 residues.

This rearrangement joins TRBV19 to TRBJ2-5, with 9 bases lining up with TRBD2. The CDR3 sequence is 13 residues long. Germline V gene data show CDR1 as LNHDA and CDR2 as SQIVND (reference sequence). V lost 8 bases, J lost 9 bases, and 10 bases stayed unmatched. DNA for the CDR3: TGTGCCAGTTCACCGGGACTAGCCAGCTCCCAGTACTTC. Its translation is CASSPGLASSQYF.

V usage is TRBV7-2 and J usage is TRBJ2-7; D is undetermined. The CDR3 is 15 amino acids. Germline V gene data show CDR1 as SGHTA and CDR2 as FQGNSA. The V gene lost 1 base and the J gene lost 0 bases, with 10 bases spanning the gap. The CDR3 sequence is CASSLDAGPSYEQYF. In nucleotides, the CDR3 is TGTGCCAGCAGCTTAGATGCCGGTCCCTCCTACGAGCAGTACTTC.

The chain recombines TRBV2 with TRBJ1-3; no definite D call. Trimming pared 6 bases from V and 0 bases from J, leaving 12 bases between. This CDR3 is 15 amino acids long. Germline loops: CDR1 SNHLY, CDR2 FYNNEI. The CDR3 DNA follows: TGTGCCAGCAGGACCAGCACTTACTCTGGAAACACCATATATTTT. Translation gives CASRTSTYSGNTIYF.

The chain is built from TRBV5-1 and TRBJ2-3; 7 nucleotides align to TRBD2. CDR1 and CDR2 from the germline V gene are SGHRS and YFSETQ. This CDR3 has 16 amino acids. V dropped 7 bases and J dropped 4; count of bases not matched to a gene: 15. The chain's CDR3 is CASCPRSGDGADTQYF. CDR3 coding DNA: TGCGCCAGCTGCCCCCGGAGCGGGGACGGGGCAGATACGCAGTATTTT.

This clone was seen once. The chain is built from TRBV27 and TRBJ2-1, with 11 bases matching TRBD2. Looked up from germline, CDR1 is MNHEY and CDR2 is SMNVEV (reference sequence). J gave up 0 bases and V 8 bases, and 3 bases lay outside the gene matches. The CDR3 has 15 residues. The CDR3 region has the DNA TGTGCCAGCTGGCTAGCGGGAGGCTCCTACAATGAGCAGTTCTTC. Amino acid sequence: CASWLAGGSYNEQFF.

J is TRBJ2-1 and V is TRBV9; 10 nucleotides line up with TRBD1. This CDR3 is 14 amino acids long. Looked up from germline, CDR1 is SGDLS and CDR2 is YYNGEE. The V and J ends lost 4 bases and 13 bases, in that order; junction bases with no gene match: 11. The CDR3 spells CASSLGQGFRRQFF. The DNA for the CDR3 is TGTGCCAGCAGCCTGGGACAGGGGTTCCGACGTCAGTTCTTC.

The DNA for the CDR3 is TGCGCCAGCAGACCCCCAGGGGCGTCGGGCTACACCTTC. Protein product: CASRPPGASGYTF. V and J are TRBV4-1 and TRBJ1-2; tentatively, D is TRBD1 (6 bases). V was clipped by 6 bases and J by 8 bases, with 16 bases between them. Germline-derived CDR1 and CDR2 are MGHRA and YSYEKL. The CDR3 totals 13 residues.

The chain is built from TRBV9 and TRBJ2-1; D gene unclear. This CDR3 has 12 amino acids. Trimming stripped 4 bases from V and 9 bases from J, with 11 bases between. Germline CDR1 and CDR2: SGDLS and YYNGEE. In DNA form, the CDR3 reads TGTGCCAGCAGCCCAAGTGGCACTGAGCAGTTCTTC. It encodes CASSPSGTEQFF. Filled out from reference TRBV9 and TRBJ2-1, the complete variable domain reads DSGVTQTPKHLITATGQRVTLRCSPRSGDLSVYWYQQSLDQGLQFLIQYYNGEERAKGNILERFSAQQFPDLHSELNLSSLELGDSALYFCASSPSGTEQFFGPGTRLTVL.

The chain joins TRBV27 to TRBJ1-1; the D is unclear. The germline V and J ends were trimmed by 5 bases and 5 bases, with 15 bases remaining between them. Germline CDR1 is MNHEY and CDR2 is SMNVEV (reference sequence). The CDR3 runs 14 residues. Here the CDR3 reads CASSPRRLWTEAFF. CDR3 sequence (DNA): TGTGCCAGCAGTCCCCGGCGCCTTTGGACTGAAGCTTTCTTT.

This chain connects TRBV14 to TRBJ2-1, with D unclear. The CDR3 runs to 13 residues. V shed 5 bases and J shed 4 bases, with 9 bases lying between them. In germline, CDR1 is SGHDN, CDR2 FVKESK. The CDR3 DNA reads TGTGCCAGCAGCTTACGACGGTACAATGAGCAGTTCTTC. Translating gives CASSLRRYNEQFF.

The chain carries TRBV28 and TRBJ2-3; D is tentatively TRBD1 or TRBD2 (5 bases each). Trimming removed 6 bases from V and 7 bases from J, with 23 bases in between. CDR1 is MDHEN and CDR2 is SYDVKM in the germline V gene. This CDR3 is 16 amino acids long. CDR3 loop: CASSTEGSLTGNTQYF. The CDR3 DNA follows: TGTGCCAGCAGCACCGAGGGGTCGCTCACGGGGAATACGCAGTATTTT. Drawing the rest from reference TRBV28 and TRBJ2-3, the complete variable domain is DVKVTQSSRYLVKRTGEKVFLECVQDMDHENMFWYRQDPGLGLRLIYFSYDVKMKEKGDIPEGYSVSREKKERFSLILESASTNQTSMYLCASSTEGSLTGNTQYFGPGTRLTVL.

This chain connects TRBV4-3 to TRBJ2-3, with 10 bases lining up with TRBD2. The CDR3 extends over 16 amino acids. Germline V gene lookup returns CDR1 LGHNA and CDR2 YSLEER. J gave up 3 bases and V 4 bases, and 7 bases lay outside the gene matches. The CDR3 spells CASSPGLAVLTDTQYF. The CDR3 bases are TGCGCCAGCAGCCCCGGACTAGCGGTTCTAACAGATACGCAGTATTTT.

This chain uses TRBV10-3 with TRBJ2-7, with TRBD2 matching over 9 bases. V lost 2 bases to trimming and J lost 2 bases; unmatched junction nucleotides: 7. The germline CDR1 and CDR2 sequences are ENHRY and SYGVKD. The CDR3 has 16 amino acids. CDR3 loop: CAISEQALAGTYEQYF. CDR3 coding DNA: TGTGCCATCAGTGAGCAAGCGCTAGCGGGGACCTACGAGCAGTACTTC.

This clone has more than one count but fewer than ten. J is TRBJ2-2 and V is TRBV21-1; TRBD2 is taken as the D call from the table, unchecked against the DNA. TRBV21-1 is noted as a pseudogene. CDR3 size: 15 residues. The CDR3 sequence is CASSKGGYEAGELFF. The CDR3 DNA sequence: TGTGCCAGCAGCAAAGGCGGATACGAAGCCGGGGAGCTGTTTTTT.

The chain employs TRBV27 and TRBJ2-5; 10 bases are shared with TRBD2. CDR1 and CDR2 (germline): MNHEY, SMNVEV (reference sequence). The CDR3 runs 16 residues. Trimming cost V 1 base and J 1 base; bases outside gene matches: 3. CDR3 coding DNA: TGTGCCAGCAGTTTATTGGCTAGCGGGAGCCAAGAGACCCAGTACTTC. The encoded protein is CASSLLASGSQETQYF.

This chain connects TRBV7-2 to TRBJ2-7; D perhaps matches TRBD2 (6 bases). V lost 0 bases and J lost 6, with 12 bases in between. This CDR3 region has 14 residues. Per the germline V gene, CDR1 is SGHTA and CDR2 is FQGNSA. The CDR3, as DNA: TGTGCCAGCAGCTTAGCGGGTCCCGGGGGCGAGCAGTACTTC. Translated: CASSLAGPGGEQYF.

This clone was counted a few times. This rearrangement joins TRBV6-6 to TRBJ2-3; D gene ambiguous. The CDR3 has 16 residues. Per the germline V gene, CDR1 is MNHNY and CDR2 is SVGAGI (reference sequence). With 0 bases removed from V and 0 bases from J, the gap between germline ends came to 10 bases. The CDR3 coding sequence is TGTGCCAGCAGTTACTCGATCGTTACTAGCACAGATACGCAGTATTTT. Protein: CASSYSIVTSTDTQYF.

The chain joins TRBV6-1 to TRBJ1-4; D is undetermined. Trimming took 3 bases from V and 7 from J, leaving 15 bases between them. CDR1 is MNHNS and CDR2 is SASEGT in the germline V gene. The CDR3 sequence is 15 residues long. CDR3 in amino acids: CASSETQFAREKLFF. In DNA, the CDR3 is TGTGCCAGCAGTGAGACTCAGTTCGCCCGTGAAAAACTGTTTTTT.

By frequency in the sample, this clone is medium-sized. The chain uses TRBV6-1 and TRBJ2-5; 10 bases fit TRBD2. CDR3 size: 15 residues. With V trimmed by 0 bases and J by 4 bases, 2 bases remained unmatched. Germline CDR1 reads MNHNS; CDR2 reads SASEGT. The CDR3 loop is CASSEAAGGPETQYF. The CDR3 coding sequence is TGTGCCAGCAGTGAAGCAGCGGGGGGGCCAGAGACCCAGTACTTC.

CDR3 in DNA: TGCGCCAGCAGCTCGCGCTTACCTCGGGGGACTAGCGGGGCCACAGATACGCAGTATTTT. Protein: CASSSRLPRGTSGATDTQYF. The chain joins TRBV4-1 to TRBJ2-3, with 13 bases fitting TRBD2. CDR3 length: 20 residues. Per germline, CDR1 MGHRA and CDR2 YSYEKL. Trimming cost V 5 bases and J 2 bases; bases outside gene matches: 16.

The chain couples TRBV4-1 to TRBJ1-1; TRBD1 aligns across 10 bases. The CDR3 sequence is 17 residues long. The V gene's germline CDR1 is MGHRA and CDR2 YSYEKL. V lost 3 bases to trimming and J lost 4 bases; unmatched junction nucleotides: 11. The DNA of the CDR3 is TGCGCCAGCAGCCATCCCGGGACAGGGGCCCGTGGCACTGAAGCTTTCTTT. Protein sequence: CASSHPGTGARGTEAFF.

The chain links TRBV27 to TRBJ1-1; weak D call: TRBD1 (5 bases). This CDR3 is built from 16 residues. Germline V gives CDR1 MNHEY, CDR2 SMNVEV (reference sequence). Trimming left V 8 bases short and J 3 bases short, with 22 bases between. The CDR3 spells CASAGGVGRLDTEAFF. The CDR3 coding sequence is TGTGCCAGCGCTGGGGGGGTTGGGAGGTTAGACACTGAAGCTTTCTTT.

The V call is TRBV29-1, the J call TRBJ2-5, with 7 bases lining up with TRBD1. The CDR3 consists of 11 residues. V lost 7 bases to trimming and J lost 5 bases; unmatched junction nucleotides: 4. The germline gives CDR1 SQVTM, CDR2 ANQGSEA. The CDR3 region is CSAQGDETQYF. The CDR3 coding sequence is TGCAGCGCCCAGGGGGATGAGACCCAGTACTTC.

This chain links TRBV13 with TRBJ2-3; either TRBD1 or TRBD2 may fit D (5 bases each). The CDR3 runs 18 residues. Germline CDR1 PRHDT, CDR2 FYEKMQ (reference sequence). The V gene lost 1 base and the J gene lost 3 bases, with 20 bases spanning the gap. The CDR3 nucleotides read TGTGCCAGCAGCTTAGCCACGGGACCCCCGGGTGGGACAGATACGCAGTATTTT. This encodes CASSLATGPPGGTDTQYF.